This T cell receptor beta chain came from a study of T cells in Graves' hyperthyroidism and ophthalmopathy. Duration under 3 months, a NOSPECS grade of at least 4, and a Clinical Activity Score of at least 3 characterized the ophthalmopathy patients. Many counts were recorded for this clonotype. TCR beta CDR3 regions were amplified from RNA transcripts. The TCR CDR3 was amplified in a first-round RT-PCR using the HTBI primer set. TCRdb reprocessed the multiplex PCR reads via MiXCR and lists one record per CDR3 protein. The sample records 250,000 to 350,000 distinct CDR3 sequences, approximately 15% being singletons. V was clipped by 1 base and J by 5 bases; unmatched bases: 11. The CDR3 is 16 amino acids. Looked up from germline, CDR1 is SGHRS and CDR2 is YFSETQ.

V gene TRBV5-1 combines with J gene TRBJ1-1; 7 bases agree with TRBD1. Sequenced sample: blood. The clonotype comes from a woman aged 55-69 years with Graves' ophthalmopathy. In nucleotides, the CDR3 is TGCGCCAGCAGCTTGTGGGGGAGCAGGGGGTTGACTGAAGCTTTCTTT. This gives the protein CASSLWGSRGLTEAFF. Supplemented by reference TRBV5-1 and TRBJ1-1, the full variable domain reads KAGVTQTPRYLIKTRGQQVTLSCSPISGHRSVSWYQQTPGQGLQFLFEYFSETQRNKGNFPGRFSGRQFSNSRSEMNVSTLELGDSALYLCASSLWGSRGLTEAFFGQGTRLTVV.